This record concerns one TCR beta chain sequence. What antigen it recognizes has not been identified. One base away there is no much larger clone; base qualities are not given. Via the germline V gene, CDR1 is LGHNA and CDR2 YNFKEQ. The CDR3 contains 15 residues, cysteine and phenylalanine counted. Solely the CDR3 DNA is kept, with 45 bases framed from the first base. V is cut by 3 bases and J by 1 base, and the space between the germline ends is 12 bases. Donors formed part of the validation cohort, which comprised 120 subjects and was distinct from the first cohort of under 750 subjects. This specimen belongs to a study of cytomegalovirus exposure and HLA in healthy donors (dated by TCRdb to 2015 to 2018). Concerning the study at large: A later analysis indicated that the roughly 130 validation repertoires were generated on the platform also employed for the 650 to 850 repertoires of the first cohort. The study aimed to test whether cataloging public T cell receptors could reveal signatures of past pathogen exposure. A separate validation cohort of some 130 different subjects was used in addition to the roughly 670-subject first cohort. The study combined high-throughput TCR immunosequencing, statistical association of individual TCRs with disease status, and machine learning to predict cytomegalovirus infection status.

Library creation used the immunoSEQ multiplex PCR assay. Regarding the original processing steps: A statistical classification framework was built to diagnose cytomegalovirus status from the catalog of TCR beta chain sequences. TCRdb's version of the immuneACCESS table is confined to in-frame rearrangements and falls short of the full clone set. An unresolved V gene accounts for under half of the shortfall where checked; the remainder is of unknown origin. V and J calls and clone size are given by that table; D and trimming were obtained from the DNA. The sample table holds 300,000 to 450,000 clones, of which 80% to 90% were seen once. 0.83% of the sample belongs to the ten largest clones. The research as a whole found: Of the cluster scores, approximately 95% were above 0 in a later analysis, which found that TCRs clustered in the first cohort also tended to co-occur in the roughly 130 validation repertoires. According to the authors, the approach could potentially be generalized to other disease states and immunological phenotypes. A few of the identified cytomegalovirus-associated TCR beta chains were confirmed in vitro to be specific for cytomegalovirus antigens. While some public TCRs were present in many individuals, most TCR sequences turned up only very rarely across donors. A total of about 180 TCR beta chains were listed by the study as associated with cytomegalovirus. In both the original and validation cohorts, the classifier was reported to diagnose cytomegalovirus status with high specificity and sensitivity. All 120 or so repertoires were used to score co-occurrence in the validation cohort in a later analysis, because that analysis had no HLA typing for the cohort.

Material for sequencing was PBMCs. The chain uses TRBV4-2 and TRBJ1-2; TRBD1 is a weak D gene call, 6 bases matching. This TCR derives from a woman between 18 and 29 years old in good health and CMV-seronegative. The DNA reads as follows: TGTGCCAGCAGCCAGTCGGACAGAGATAACTATGGCTACACCTTC. The translation is CASSQSDRDNYGYTF.